The next 31 T cell receptor beta chains were all read from a single sample in a study of T cells in Graves' hyperthyroidism and ophthalmopathy. TCR beta CDR3 sequences were amplified from RNA transcripts. First-round RT-PCR targeting the TCR CDR3 was performed with the HTBI primer set. TCRdb fed the multiplex PCR reads into MiXCR, producing one record per CDR3 protein. In the table there are fewer than 450,000 distinct CDR3 sequences, approximately 18% of which are singletons. Sequencing was carried out using blood. The receptor set was obtained from a woman in her twenties or thirties with Graves' hyperthyroidism that later progressed to Graves' ophthalmopathy.

This clonotype was recorded at least ten times. The gene calls are TRBV10-3 and TRBJ2-3; 7 bases are shared with TRBD2. V was pared by 11 bases and J by 2 bases, with 4 bases of the junction left unmatched. Germline-derived CDR1 and CDR2 are ENHRY and SYGVKD. The length of the CDR3 is 12 residues. DNA for the CDR3: TGTGCCTCCAGCGGGGTCACAGATACGCAGTATTTT. Encoded protein: CASSGVTDTQYF.

This clonotype was observed many times. This chain joins TRBV30 and TRBJ2-7; 8 bases are shared with TRBD2. V shed 2 bases and J 0 bases; nucleotides not matched to a gene: 9. The CDR3 length is 16 residues. Per the germline V gene, CDR1 is GTSNPN and CDR2 is SVGIG (reference sequence). The CDR3 sequence: CAWSPRASGSSYEQYF. The CDR3 DNA follows: TGTGCCTGGAGTCCGAGGGCCAGCGGGAGCTCCTACGAGCAGTACTTC.

This clonotype was seen ten or more times. The chain combines TRBV7-2 with TRBJ2-3, with D unresolved. The germline V gene has CDR1 SGHTA and CDR2 FQGNSA. The CDR3 runs 13 residues. With 2 bases removed from V and 5 bases from J, the gap between germline ends came to 8 bases. The CDR3 sequence is CASSLPSGDTQYF. For the CDR3, the DNA is TGTGCCAGCAGCTTACCATCTGGAGATACGCAGTATTTT.

The J gene is TRBJ1-2, the V gene TRBV7-9; a weak D match, TRBD1 (5 bases). The V gene lost 5 bases and the J gene lost 1 base, with 20 bases spanning the gap. CDR1 and CDR2 from the germline V gene are SEHNR and FQNEAQ (reference sequence). The CDR3 length is 17 residues. The CDR3 bases are TGTGCCAGCAGCGGACCGGCAGGGTTAAGGGGTAACTATGGCTACACCTTC. It specifies CASSGPAGLRGNYGYTF.

This clonotype was recorded many times. The chain combines TRBV3-1 with TRBJ2-1; 13 positions agree with TRBD2. The CDR3 has 19 residues. V trimming: 0 bases; J trimming: 0 bases; junction bases outside the gene matches: 5. Germline values: CDR1 LGHDT, CDR2 YNNKEL (reference sequence). Written as DNA, the CDR3 is TGTGCCAGCAGCCAAGAGGGGGGACTAGCGGGAAGCTCCTACAATGAGCAGTTCTTC. It codes for CASSQEGGLAGSSYNEQFF.

This clonotype was recorded a few times. The rearrangement joins TRBV2 to TRBJ1-5; D might be TRBD1 (6 bases). The V end was cut by 6 bases, the J end by 7 bases, with 19 bases between. Germline assignment: CDR1 SNHLY and CDR2 FYNNEI. The CDR3 contains 15 residues. The chain's CDR3 is CASRVGGSAGQPQHF. The CDR3 DNA reads TGTGCCAGCAGGGTAGGGGGATCTGCTGGACAGCCCCAGCATTTT.

The chain joins TRBV11-2 to TRBJ2-5; TRBD1 aligns across 9 bases. J lost 3 bases, V lost 5 bases, and 4 bases had no gene match. The V gene's germline CDR1 is SGHAT and CDR2 FQNNGV. The CDR3 spans 14 residues. The CDR3 spells CASSQDRGKETQYF. The CDR3 nucleotides read TGTGCCAGCAGCCAGGACAGGGGTAAAGAGACCCAGTACTTC.

This clonotype was seen repeatedly, ten times or more. The chain has TRBV28 and TRBJ2-7; D is unresolved. This CDR3 spans 18 amino acids. V was pared by 3 bases and J by 4 bases, with 25 bases between. CDR1 is MDHEN, CDR2 SYDVKM, per germline. The CDR3 region is CASSFSQARDQDRYEQYF. The CDR3 nucleotides read TGTGCCAGCAGTTTTTCGCAAGCCCGTGACCAGGATAGATACGAGCAGTACTTC.

The V and J genes are TRBV9 and TRBJ2-7, with 11 bases fitting TRBD1. Germline V lookup: CDR1 SGDLS, CDR2 YYNGEE. V lost 1 base to trimming and J lost 6 bases; unmatched junction nucleotides: 18. The CDR3 spans 19 residues. DNA for the CDR3: TGTGCCAGCAGCGTAAGGCCAATTGTAGGGGGGGACAGGGGGGCCGAGCAGTACTTC. Protein sequence: CASSVRPIVGGDRGAEQYF.

The V gene is TRBV6-5, the J gene TRBJ1-2; no definite D call. Germline V CDR1 and CDR2: MNHEY, SVGAGI. Trimming cost V 0 bases and J 1 base, with 18 bases left between them. CDR3 length: 18 amino acids. The CDR3 DNA is TGTGCCAGCAGTTACTCGATACCCAGCCCAGACCTTAACTATGGCTACACCTTC. Encoded protein: CASSYSIPSPDLNYGYTF.

This clonotype was counted ten times or more. The rearrangement uses TRBV11-2 and TRBJ2-1; unclear D gene. This CDR3 is built from 14 residues. Germline V CDR1 and CDR2: SGHAT, FQNNGV. Trimming removed 2 bases from V and 0 bases from J, with 5 bases in between. DNA of the CDR3: TGTGCCAGCAGCTTACCGGTCTCCTACAATGAGCAGTTCTTC. This encodes CASSLPVSYNEQFF. Together with reference TRBV11-2 and TRBJ2-1, the CDR3 gives the full variable domain: EAGVAQSPRYKIIEKRQSVAFWCNPISGHATLYWYQQILGQGPKLLIQFQNNGVVDDSQLPKDRFSAERLKGVDSTLKIQPAKLEDSAVYLCASSLPVSYNEQFFGPGTRLTVL.

This clonotype was seen many times. The rearrangement joins TRBV20-1 to TRBJ2-2; 8 nucleotides align to TRBD2. CDR1 is DFQATT, CDR2 SNEGSKA, per germline (reference sequence). CDR3 length: 14 residues. The V gene end was trimmed by 2 bases and the J gene end by 4 bases; junction bases not matched to a gene: 3. In nucleotides, the CDR3 is TGCAGTGCTAGACGGGAGGGAGGCACCGGGGAGCTGTTTTTT. Translation: CSARREGGTGELFF.

This clonotype was observed many times. The J gene is TRBJ2-7, the V gene TRBV27; D is uncertain. CDR1 is MNHEY and CDR2 is SMNVEV in the germline V gene (reference sequence). Trimming shortened V by 4 bases and J by 5 bases, and 18 bases separated the two germline ends. The CDR3 runs 15 residues. The CDR3 here is CASSSIPTGYHEQYF. DNA for the CDR3: TGTGCCAGCAGTTCCATACCAACTGGTTACCACGAGCAGTACTTC.

This clonotype was observed many times. The CDR3: CASSQLAATDTQYF. DNA of the CDR3: TGTGCCAGCTCCCAACTAGCAGCCACAGATACGCAGTATTTT. The chain is built from TRBV27 and TRBJ2-3; tentatively, D is TRBD2 (6 bases). The CDR3 has 14 amino acids. The germline gives CDR1 MNHEY, CDR2 SMNVEV (reference sequence). V lost 8 bases and J lost 2, with 14 bases in between.

This clonotype has ten or more counts. This chain joins TRBV15 and TRBJ2-1; no clear D gene. Between the trimmed V and J ends, which lost 4 bases and 1 base, there was a span of 11 bases. This CDR3 has 15 amino acids. CDR1 LNHNV and CDR2 YYDKDF come from the germline V gene (reference sequence). The CDR3 bases are TGTGCCACCAGCAATGTCGGCTGGTCCTACAATGAGCAGTTCTTC. Protein sequence: CATSNVGWSYNEQFF.

This clonotype was seen only a few times. V is TRBV19 and J is TRBJ2-6; D not resolved. Germline CDR1 and CDR2: LNHDA and SQIVND (reference sequence). CDR3 length: 19 amino acids. With 4 bases removed from V and 0 bases from J, the gap between germline ends came to 19 bases. The CDR3 loop is CASSNFSRDNGSGANVLTF. Here the CDR3 DNA reads TGTGCCAGTAGTAACTTCTCGCGAGATAACGGCTCTGGGGCCAACGTCCTGACTTTC.

This clonotype was detected ten times or more. This chain uses TRBV2 with TRBJ2-6; unclear D gene. V lost 1 base to trimming and J lost 0 bases, with 4 bases between them. The CDR3 spans 15 residues. Germline-derived CDR1 and CDR2 are SNHLY and FYNNEI. CDR3 protein: CASSEVGSGANVLTF. The DNA of the CDR3 is TGTGCCAGCAGTGAAGTGGGCTCTGGGGCCAACGTCCTGACTTTC.

The chain uses TRBV20-1 and TRBJ1-1, with D unclear. Trimming shortened V by 3 bases and J by 0 bases, and 8 bases separated the two germline ends. The germline V gene has CDR1 DFQATT and CDR2 SNEGSKA (reference sequence). The CDR3 has 13 amino acids. The CDR3 region has the DNA TGCAGTGCTAGTGGAACTATGAACACTGAAGCTTTCTTT. Protein sequence: CSASGTMNTEAFF.

This chain links TRBV4-1 with TRBJ1-2; D gene uncertain. The CDR3 spans 13 residues. V lost 1 base and J lost 9, with 12 bases in between. Germline lookup yields CDR1 MGHRA and CDR2 YSYEKL. This CDR3 reads CASSQVRQESYTF. The CDR3 DNA sequence: TGCGCCAGCAGCCAAGTAAGGCAGGAAAGCTACACCTTC.

There are many counts of this clonotype. The chain has TRBV28 and TRBJ1-2; 7 positions agree with TRBD1. Germline CDR1 MDHEN, CDR2 SYDVKM. The CDR3 extends over 14 amino acids. Trimming at V came to 7 bases and at J to 2 bases, leaving 7 bases not matched to a gene. The CDR3 DNA is TGTGCCAGCATACCGGGACAGCTCAACTATGGCTACACCTTC. Amino acids: CASIPGQLNYGYTF.

This clonotype has a single count. The gene calls are TRBV5-6 and TRBJ1-2; D may be TRBD1 (6 bases). The ends were cut back, 0 bases at V and 7 bases at J, with 10 bases in the middle. The CDR3 contains 13 residues. The germline CDR1 and CDR2 sequences are SGHDT and YYEEEE. CDR3: CASSLGGGLGYTF. The DNA of the CDR3 is TGTGCCAGCAGCTTGGGGGGGGGGCTTGGCTACACCTTC. Filled out from reference TRBV5-6 and TRBJ1-2, the complete variable domain reads DAGVTQSPTHLIKTRGQQVTLRCSPKSGHDTVSWYQQALGQGPQFIFQYYEEEERQRGNFPDRFSGHQFPNYSSELNVNALLLGDSALYLCASSLGGGLGYTFGSGTRLTVV.

V gene TRBV6-9 combines with J gene TRBJ2-6; D gene ambiguous. The CDR3 has 17 amino acids. The germline CDR1 and CDR2 sequences are MNHGY and SVAAGI. V shed 2 bases and J shed 5 bases, with 16 bases lying between them. The CDR3 region has the DNA TGTGCCAGCAGTTATGTAGAGGTCAGCCCTCGGGCCAACGTCCTGACTTTC. Translating gives CASSYVEVSPRANVLTF.

This chain links TRBV15 with TRBJ2-7; D unclear. Germline V lookup: CDR1 LNHNV, CDR2 YYDKDF (reference sequence). Trimming shortened V by 5 bases and J by 2 bases, and 10 bases separated the two germline ends. The CDR3 spans 13 residues. CDR3 in DNA: TGTGCCACCAGCGGGCAGCCTACCTACGAGCAGTACTTC. This encodes CATSGQPTYEQYF.

The V call is TRBV4-2, the J call TRBJ2-7, with 10 bases identical to TRBD2. Per germline, CDR1 LGHNA and CDR2 YNFKEQ. The trim removed 0 bases at V and 2 bases at J, leaving 7 bases unmatched. The CDR3 is 17 residues long. This chain's CDR3 is CASSQEDSLAGAYEQYF. In DNA, the CDR3 is TGTGCCAGCAGCCAAGAAGACTCGCTAGCGGGGGCCTACGAGCAGTACTTC.

The sample holds many counts of this clonotype. The V and J genes are TRBV15 and TRBJ2-3, with D hard to call. CDR1 is LNHNV, CDR2 YYDKDF, per germline (reference sequence). The ends were cut back, 3 bases at V and 7 bases at J, with 14 bases in the middle. The CDR3 runs 14 residues. Here the CDR3 reads CATSRDLDWHTQYF. CDR3 DNA sequence: TGTGCCACCAGCAGGGACCTCGATTGGCATACGCAGTATTTT. Using reference TRBV15 and TRBJ2-3 for the parts outside the CDR3, the full variable domain is DAMVIQNPRYQVTQFGKPVTLSCSQTLNHNVMYWYQQKSSQAPKLLFHYYDKDFNNEADTPDNFQSRRPNTSFCFLDIRSPGLGDTAMYLCATSRDLDWHTQYFGPGTRLTVL.

There are many counts of this clonotype. CDR3 residues: CSVAEIIGGVGGYTF. In DNA, the CDR3 is TGCAGCGTTGCAGAGATCATAGGTGGTGTAGGTGGCTACACCTTC. V gene TRBV29-1 combines with J gene TRBJ1-2; D not resolved. Germline-derived CDR1 and CDR2 are SQVTM and ANQGSEA. The CDR3 length is 15 residues. V gave up 4 bases and J gave up 7 bases, with 22 bases separating them.

The rearrangement uses TRBV5-1 and TRBJ2-2; D is unclear. This CDR3 has 13 residues. CDR1 is SGHRS, CDR2 YFSETQ, per germline. The V and J ends lost 9 bases and 1 base respectively, with 10 bases between them. The CDR3 DNA reads as TGCGCCACCTCGACCGAGAACACCGGGGAGCTGTTTTTT. Translating it yields CATSTENTGELFF.

This clonotype appeared many times. This chain connects TRBV2 to TRBJ2-4, with 8 positions matching TRBD2. Per the germline V gene, CDR1 is SNHLY and CDR2 is FYNNEI. V trimming: 7 bases; J trimming: 13 bases; junction bases outside the gene matches: 15. The CDR3 consists of 14 residues. The CDR3 DNA reads as TGTGCCAGCACCTCATCCGAGACTAGCGTCGAACAGTACTTC. This encodes CASTSSETSVEQYF.

This clonotype was seen repeatedly, ten times or more. This chain joins TRBV28 and TRBJ2-5, with a weak D call TRBD1 (6 bases). There are 16 residues in the CDR3. V lost 5 bases and J lost 2, with 18 bases in between. Germline V gives CDR1 MDHEN, CDR2 SYDVKM. The CDR3 region has the DNA TGTGCCAGCAGTCTCACCCCGACAGGACATCAAGAGACCCAGTACTTC. Its protein is CASSLTPTGHQETQYF.

This clonotype was seen ten or more times. In DNA, the CDR3 is TGTGCCAGCAGCCAATCCCTAGCCTTTACCGGGAACTATGGCTACACCTTC. This translates into CASSQSLAFTGNYGYTF. The V call is TRBV16, the J call TRBJ1-2, with D uncertain. This CDR3 is 17 amino acids long. Trimming cost V 0 bases and J 2 bases, with 16 bases left between them. Germline loops: CDR1 KGHSY, CDR2 FQNENV.

This clonotype appeared many times. The V and J genes are TRBV6-1 and TRBJ2-1; a weak D match, TRBD2 (6 bases). The CDR3 has 12 amino acids. V gave up 2 bases and J gave up 13 bases, with 12 bases separating them. The germline gives CDR1 MNHNS, CDR2 SASEGT. CDR3 sequence reads: CASSERLATQFF. The CDR3 DNA reads as TGTGCCAGCAGTGAAAGGCTAGCGACTCAGTTCTTC.